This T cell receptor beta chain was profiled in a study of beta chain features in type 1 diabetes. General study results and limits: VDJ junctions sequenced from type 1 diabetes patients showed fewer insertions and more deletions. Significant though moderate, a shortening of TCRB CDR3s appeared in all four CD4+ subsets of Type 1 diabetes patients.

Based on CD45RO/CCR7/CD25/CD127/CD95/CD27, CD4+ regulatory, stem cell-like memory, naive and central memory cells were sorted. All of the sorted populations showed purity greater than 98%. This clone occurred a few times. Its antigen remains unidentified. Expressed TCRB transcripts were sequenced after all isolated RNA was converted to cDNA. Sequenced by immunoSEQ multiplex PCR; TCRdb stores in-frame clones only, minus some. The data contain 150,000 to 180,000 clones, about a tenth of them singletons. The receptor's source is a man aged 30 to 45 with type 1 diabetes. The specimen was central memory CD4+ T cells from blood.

The CDR3 DNA follows: TGCAGCGTTGAAGGGACTAGCGGGACGCAGTATTTT. Amino acids: CSVEGTSGTQYF. This sequence joins TRBV29-1 and TRBJ2-3; TRBD2 agrees at 11 bases. Trimming removed 1 base from V and 9 bases from J; junction bases left unmatched: 0. This CDR3 is 12 amino acids long. Per the germline V gene, CDR1 is SQVTM and CDR2 is ANQGSEA.